This T cell receptor (beta chain) was identified during a study of cytomegalovirus exposure and HLA in healthy donors. About this clone itself: Its antigen is still unknown.

With 1 base removed from V and 0 bases from J, the gap between germline ends came to 5 bases. The CDR3 has 14 amino acids. Germline V lookup: CDR1 SGDLS, CDR2 YYNGEE. Some clones are missing from TCRdb's copy, which holds only in-frame ones; the method was immunoSEQ multiplex PCR. The table lists roughly 150,000 clones, roughly 91% of them singletons. Points from the study as a whole: Cytomegalovirus-associated status was assigned to about 180 TCR beta chains. The classifier, whose performance was assessed in both the original and validation cohorts, reportedly diagnosed cytomegalovirus status with high specificity and sensitivity. Most TCRs appeared rarely, but some public TCRs recurred in many donors.

This chain uses TRBV9 with TRBJ2-1; D is perhaps TRBD1 (5 bases). The origin of this receptor is a woman younger than 35 in good health and CMV-seropositive. The sample comprised PBMCs. The CDR3, as DNA: TGTGCCAGCAGCGTAACAGGCTCCTACAATGAGCAGTTCTTC. Translating gives CASSVTGSYNEQFF.